One and the same sample provided the 13 T cell receptor beta chains below, sequenced in a study of T cell repertoires in cytomegalovirus infection. TCRdb re-called the reads through MiXCR, storing one row per CDR3 protein. The sample lists around 750,000 distinct CDR3 sequences, around a third occurring once. Their cognate antigens are unknown. The sample here was cultured CD8+ T cells from PBMCs, taken from culture after CMV antigen stimulation. All receptors derive from a human donor in good health (CMV status not recorded). Some clones in this sample may be carry-over from other donors' samples.

This clonotype came up a few times. The V call is TRBV5-4, the J call TRBJ2-6; 8 bases agree with TRBD1. The CDR3 extends over 18 amino acids. CDR1 and CDR2 (germline): SGHNT, YYREEE (reference sequence). The junction had 7 bases not matched to a gene; V was cut back by 0 bases and J by 2 bases. The CDR3 loop reads CASSLVGQGGPGANVLTF. For the CDR3, the DNA is TGTGCCAGCAGCTTGGTTGGACAGGGAGGCCCTGGGGCCAACGTCCTGACTTTC.

This clonotype was observed a few times. The chain carries TRBV7-9 and TRBJ1-1; the D is unclear. Trimming pared 5 bases from V and 0 bases from J, leaving 13 bases between. Germline-derived CDR1 and CDR2 are SEHNR and FQNEAQ (reference sequence). The CDR3 length is 15 residues. The chain's CDR3 is CASSLLDGMNTEAFF. CDR3 nucleotides: TGTGCCAGCAGCCTTCTTGACGGCATGAACACTGAAGCTTTCTTT.

There are many counts of this clonotype. This chain connects TRBV7-8 to TRBJ2-3; 8 bases fit TRBD2. The CDR3 is 16 amino acids. The V and J ends lost 1 base and 2 bases, in that order; junction bases with no gene match: 5. Germline V gene lookup returns CDR1 SGHVS and CDR2 FQNEAQ. CDR3 region: CASSLGAGGLTDTQYF. CDR3 DNA: TGTGCCAGCAGCTTAGGCGCGGGGGGACTCACAGATACGCAGTATTTT.

The chain joins TRBV10-3 to TRBJ2-7, with D perhaps TRBD1 or TRBD2 (5 bases each). The CDR3 is made up of 13 amino acids. V was clipped by 9 bases and J by 7 bases, with 19 bases between them. In germline, CDR1 is ENHRY, CDR2 SYGVKD. This CDR3 is CAIRIGAEGEQYF. For the CDR3, the DNA is TGTGCCATTCGGATAGGGGCTGAGGGTGAGCAGTACTTC.

This clonotype was observed a few times. The rearrangement links TRBV11-3 to TRBJ2-3, with 9 bases identical to TRBD1. Germline trimming cut 6 bases from V and 4 bases from J; bases unmatched to any gene: 8. Germline CDR1 reads SGHNT; CDR2 reads YENEEA. The CDR3 contains 15 residues. The CDR3 DNA reads TGTGCCAGCAGTTCCCGGGACAGGGACTCAGATACGCAGTATTTT. Translated, it gives CASSSRDRDSDTQYF.

Many counts were recorded for this clonotype. The chain uses TRBV7-8 and TRBJ2-7, with D perhaps TRBD2 (5 bases). CDR1 is SGHVS and CDR2 is FQNEAQ in the germline V gene. V lost 5 bases to trimming and J lost 2 bases, with 16 bases between them. This CDR3 is built from 15 residues. CDR3 bases: TGTGCCAGCAGCCGGGAACCCGCAATTACCTACGAGCAGTACGTC. Protein: CASSREPAITYEQYV.

This clonotype was recorded a few times. The rearrangement uses TRBV2 and TRBJ1-4; the match to TRBD1 covers 9 bases. V lost 6 bases to trimming and J lost 7 bases; unmatched junction nucleotides: 15. This CDR3 spans 17 amino acids. Germline loops: CDR1 SNHLY, CDR2 FYNNEI. The CDR3 sequence is CASRGKGDRGFGEKLFF. In DNA, the CDR3 is TGTGCCAGCAGGGGGAAAGGCGACAGGGGGTTTGGTGAAAAACTGTTTTTT.

This chain connects TRBV29-1 to TRBJ2-3, with a possible D match to TRBD2 (5 bases). V lost 7 bases and J 0 bases, leaving 17 bases between the germline ends. Per the germline V gene, CDR1 is SQVTM and CDR2 is ANQGSEA. CDR3 size: 15 residues. This CDR3 is CSAEGLLPSTDTQYF. CDR3 DNA: TGCAGCGCCGAGGGTCTCCTGCCTAGCACAGATACGCAGTATTTT.

V usage is TRBV29-1 and J usage is TRBJ1-2; D not certain. The germline V and J ends were trimmed by 4 bases and 2 bases, with 8 bases remaining between them. The length of the CDR3 is 12 residues. The germline V gene encodes CDR1 SQVTM and CDR2 ANQGSEA. CDR3 loop: CSVVRRNYGYTF. The CDR3 region has the DNA TGCAGCGTTGTTCGGCGGAACTATGGCTACACCTTC.

This chain uses TRBV20-1 with TRBJ1-2; no clear D gene. The CDR3 is made up of 12 amino acids. V lost 5 bases and J 0 bases, leaving 7 bases between the germline ends. Germline CDR1 DFQATT, CDR2 SNEGSKA (reference sequence). CDR3 protein: CSAARPNYGYTF. CDR3 nucleotide sequence: TGCAGTGCTGCAAGACCTAACTATGGCTACACCTTC.

This chain uses TRBV9 with TRBJ1-3, with D unclear. The V end was cut by 1 base, the J end by 0 bases, with 14 bases between. From germline, CDR1 is SGDLS and CDR2 YYNGEE. This CDR3 has 17 amino acids. The CDR3 nucleotides read TGTGCCAGCAGCGTAAGAGGCATTCAGTACTCTGGAAACACCATATATTTT. Translated, it gives CASSVRGIQYSGNTIYF.

In this sample, this clonotype turned up a few times. This chain connects TRBV12-3 or TRBV12-4 to TRBJ1-4, with D possibly being TRBD1 (6 bases). Trimming removed 3 bases at V and 0 bases at J, with 20 bases between. CDR3 length equals 19 residues. CDR3 protein: CASSFLTGSTDTTNEKLFF. The CDR3 nucleotides read TGTGCCAGCAGTTTTTTGACAGGAAGTACGGATACAACTAATGAAAAACTGTTTTTT.

This clonotype was picked up a small number of times. The chain is built from TRBV12-3 or TRBV12-4 and TRBJ2-7; possibly TRBD2 for D (5 bases). The CDR3 has 13 amino acids. V was pared by 3 bases and J by 3 bases, with 9 bases between. This CDR3 reads CASSFDYIYEQYF. As DNA, the CDR3 is TGTGCCAGCAGTTTTGACTATATCTACGAGCAGTACTTC.